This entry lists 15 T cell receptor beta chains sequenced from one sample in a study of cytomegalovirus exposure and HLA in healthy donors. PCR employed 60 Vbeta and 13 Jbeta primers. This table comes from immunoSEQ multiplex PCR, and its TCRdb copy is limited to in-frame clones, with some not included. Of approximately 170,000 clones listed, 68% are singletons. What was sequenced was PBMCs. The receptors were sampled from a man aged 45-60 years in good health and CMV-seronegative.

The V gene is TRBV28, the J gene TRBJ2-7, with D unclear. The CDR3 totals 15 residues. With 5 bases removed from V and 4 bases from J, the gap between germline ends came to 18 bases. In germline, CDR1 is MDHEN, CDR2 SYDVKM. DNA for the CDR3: TGTGCCAGCAGTCCACCTATGGGCCCCCCTTACGAGCAGTACTTC. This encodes CASSPPMGPPYEQYF. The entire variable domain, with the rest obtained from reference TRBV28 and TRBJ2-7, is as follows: DVKVTQSSRYLVKRTGEKVFLECVQDMDHENMFWYRQDPGLGLRLIYFSYDVKMKEKGDIPEGYSVSREKKERFSLILESASTNQTSMYLCASSPPMGPPYEQYFGPGTRLTVT.

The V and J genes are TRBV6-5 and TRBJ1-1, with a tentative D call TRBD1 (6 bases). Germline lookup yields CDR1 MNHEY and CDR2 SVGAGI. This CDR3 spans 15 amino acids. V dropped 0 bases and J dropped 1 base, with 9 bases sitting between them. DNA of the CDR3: TGTGCCAGCAGTTACTCAAGGGGGACGAACACTGAAGCTTTCTTT. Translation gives CASSYSRGTNTEAFF.

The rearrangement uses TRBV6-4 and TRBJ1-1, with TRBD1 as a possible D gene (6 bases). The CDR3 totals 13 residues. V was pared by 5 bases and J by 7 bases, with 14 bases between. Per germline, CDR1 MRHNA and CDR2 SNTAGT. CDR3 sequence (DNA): TGTGCCAGCAGTAACAGGGAACGGGGTGAAGCTTTCTTT. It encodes CASSNRERGEAFF.

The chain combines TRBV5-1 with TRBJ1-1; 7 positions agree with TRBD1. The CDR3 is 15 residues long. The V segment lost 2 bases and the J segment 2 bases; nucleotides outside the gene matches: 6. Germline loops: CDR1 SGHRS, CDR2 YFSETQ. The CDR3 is CASSFGNRGNTEAFF. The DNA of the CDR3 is TGCGCCAGCAGCTTTGGCAACAGGGGTAACACTGAAGCTTTCTTT.

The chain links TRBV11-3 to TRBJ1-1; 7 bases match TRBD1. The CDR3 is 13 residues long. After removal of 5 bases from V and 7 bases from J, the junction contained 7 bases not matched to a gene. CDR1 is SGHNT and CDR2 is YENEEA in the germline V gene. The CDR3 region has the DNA TGTGCCAGCAGCAGGGGGCGCAGGGGTGAAGCTTTCTTT. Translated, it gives CASSRGRRGEAFF.

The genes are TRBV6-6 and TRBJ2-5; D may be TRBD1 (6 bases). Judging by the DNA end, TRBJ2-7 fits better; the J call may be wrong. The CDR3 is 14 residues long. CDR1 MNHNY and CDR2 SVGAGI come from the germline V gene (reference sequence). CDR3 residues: CASHEGQISYEQYF. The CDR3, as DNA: TGTGCCAGCCACGAAGGACAGATATCCTACGAGCAGTACTTC.

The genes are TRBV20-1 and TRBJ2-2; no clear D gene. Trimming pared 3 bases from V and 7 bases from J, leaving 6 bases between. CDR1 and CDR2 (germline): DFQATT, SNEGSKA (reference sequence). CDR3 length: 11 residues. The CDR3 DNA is TGCAGTGCTAGGACAAACGGGGAGCTGTTTTTT. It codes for CSARTNGELFF.

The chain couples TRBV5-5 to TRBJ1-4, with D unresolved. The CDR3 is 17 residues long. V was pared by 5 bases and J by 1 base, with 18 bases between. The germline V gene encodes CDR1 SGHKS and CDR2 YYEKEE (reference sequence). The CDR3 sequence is CASSLFSRPGTNEKLFF. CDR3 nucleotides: TGTGCCAGCAGTCTATTTTCTCGCCCGGGAACTAATGAAAAACTGTTTTTT.

This CDR3 is CARQGKGQPQHF. The CDR3 DNA reads TGTGCCAGACAGGGAAAGGGCCAGCCCCAGCATTTT. The J gene is TRBJ1-5, the V gene TRBV19; tentatively, D is TRBD1 (6 bases). The CDR3 is made up of 12 amino acids. V was cut by 9 bases and J by 7 bases, with 13 bases left in between. From germline, CDR1 is LNHDA and CDR2 SQIVND (reference sequence).

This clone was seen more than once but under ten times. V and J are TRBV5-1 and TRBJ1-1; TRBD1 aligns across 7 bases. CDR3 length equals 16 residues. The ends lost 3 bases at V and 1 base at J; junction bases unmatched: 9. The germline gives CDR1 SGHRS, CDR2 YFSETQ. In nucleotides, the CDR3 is TGCGCCAGCAGCTCAATCGGGACAGCCGAGAACACTGAAGCTTTCTTT. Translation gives CASSSIGTAENTEAFF.

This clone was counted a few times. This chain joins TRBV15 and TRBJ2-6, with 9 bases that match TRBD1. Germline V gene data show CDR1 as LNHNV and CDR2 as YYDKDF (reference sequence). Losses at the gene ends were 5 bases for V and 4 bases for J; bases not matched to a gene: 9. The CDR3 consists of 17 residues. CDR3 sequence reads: CATSGGGTGTGANVLTF. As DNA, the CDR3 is TGTGCCACCAGCGGGGGGGGGACAGGGACGGGGGCCAACGTCCTGACTTTC.

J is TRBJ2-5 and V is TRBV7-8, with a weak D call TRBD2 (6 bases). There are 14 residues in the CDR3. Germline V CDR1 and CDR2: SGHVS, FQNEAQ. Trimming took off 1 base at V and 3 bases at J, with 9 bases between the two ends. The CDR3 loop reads CASSLGVAEETQYF. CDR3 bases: TGTGCCAGCAGCTTAGGGGTAGCGGAAGAGACCCAGTACTTC.

The CDR3 is CASSAVPTGGADGYTF. CDR3 nucleotides: TGTGCCAGCAGTGCCGTTCCGACAGGGGGCGCGGATGGCTACACCTTC. The gene calls are TRBV6-1 and TRBJ1-2, with TRBD1 matching over 10 bases. The trim removed 4 bases at V and 6 bases at J, leaving 11 bases unmatched. Germline CDR1 reads MNHNS; CDR2 reads SASEGT. This CDR3 spans 16 amino acids.

CDR3 sequence: CASSPSAGTSGITGGELFF. DNA for the CDR3: TGTGCCAGCAGCCCAAGCGCCGGGACTAGCGGGATCACTGGCGGGGAGCTGTTTTTT. The V call is TRBV7-8, the J call TRBJ2-2, with 13 bases that match TRBD2. Per the germline V gene, CDR1 is SGHVS and CDR2 is FQNEAQ. The CDR3 contains 19 residues. V shed 5 bases and J 7 bases; nucleotides not matched to a gene: 16.

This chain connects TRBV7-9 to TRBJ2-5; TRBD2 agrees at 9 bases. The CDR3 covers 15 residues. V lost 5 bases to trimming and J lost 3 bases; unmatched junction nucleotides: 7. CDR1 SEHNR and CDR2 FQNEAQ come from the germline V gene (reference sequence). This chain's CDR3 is CASSVTSGSEETQYF. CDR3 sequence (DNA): TGTGCCAGCAGCGTTACTAGCGGGTCTGAAGAGACCCAGTACTTC.